Many counts were recorded for the clone carrying this T cell receptor (beta chain). What it binds is unknown. A 10-nucleotide random UMI tagged transcripts in template-switch 5'RACE cDNA synthesis. Each CDR3 protein gets one entry after TCRdb re-called the 5' RACE reads with MiXCR. The sample shows around 76,000 distinct CDR3 sequences, roughly 10% of them seen only once. Per germline, CDR1 MDHEN and CDR2 SYDVKM. J lost 0 bases, V lost 4 bases, and 7 bases had no gene match. The CDR3 has 16 residues. These data are taken from a study of neurological immune-mediated disorders. General study results and limits: In HTLV-1-associated myelopathy, TCR clonal expansion was greatest, whereas multiple sclerosis had the least, falling below healthy controls.

Time point reported: longitudinal time-point 1 (baseline). Sequenced material: PBMCs. The rearrangement uses TRBV28 and TRBJ1-1; 8 nucleotides match TRBD1. This receptor was identified in a man aged 30-40 years in good health. CDR3 nucleotide sequence: TGTGCCAGCAGTTCCTGGACAGGGATCATGAACACTGAAGCTTTCTTT. Residues: CASSSWTGIMNTEAFF.